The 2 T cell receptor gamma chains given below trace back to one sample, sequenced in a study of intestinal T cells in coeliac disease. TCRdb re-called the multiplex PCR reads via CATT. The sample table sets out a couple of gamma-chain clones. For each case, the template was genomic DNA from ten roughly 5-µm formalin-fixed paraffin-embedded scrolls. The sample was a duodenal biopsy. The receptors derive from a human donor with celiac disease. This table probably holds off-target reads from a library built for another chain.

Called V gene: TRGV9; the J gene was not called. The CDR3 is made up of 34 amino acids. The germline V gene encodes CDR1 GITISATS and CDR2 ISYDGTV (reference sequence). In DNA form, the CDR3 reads TGTGCCTGTGACACCGGTAATGGGTTCGTACACCGATCCCCCCAGCCCCTGTGGGTACGGGAAGGCACAATGAAACACATCAGTATAAAAACCCTCTTCTTC. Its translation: CACDTGNGFVHRSPQPLWVREGTMKHISIKTLFF.

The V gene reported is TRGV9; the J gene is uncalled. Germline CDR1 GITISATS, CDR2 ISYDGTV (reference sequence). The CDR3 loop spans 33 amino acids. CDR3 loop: CAFSYLPTRLGDSYTDNNQEGTMKHISIKTLFF. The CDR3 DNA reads TGTGCCTTTAGTTACCTTCCTACGCGACTGGGGGATTCATACACCGATAATAATCAGGAAGGCACAATGAAACACATCAGTATAAAAACCCTCTTCTTC.